This T cell receptor beta chain was sequenced in a study of T cell repertoires in cytomegalovirus infection. Looking at the study overall: CMV infection and matching HLA type were both indicated by public TCR beta signatures.

Study-level findings and limits: In two of eight donors, the top clonotype was HLA-C-restricted CMV-specific.

Remarks on this clonotype: Its antigen is unidentified.

TCRdb called the reads again in MiXCR, with one record for every CDR3 protein. The sample holds about 250,000 distinct CDR3 sequences, about 17% seen once. The sequence derives from a human donor in good health (CMV status not recorded). Some clones in this sample may be carry-over from other donors' samples. The sequenced material came from CD8+ T cells from PBMCs.

The CDR3 DNA reads as TGCAGTGCCCTGAGCCCCGGGACAGATACACTGAGCTCCTATAATTCACCCCTCCACTTT. Translated, it gives CSALSPGTDTLSSYNSPLHF. The V call is TRBV20-1, the J call TRBJ1-6, with 7 bases that match TRBD1. Germline CDR1 reads DFQATT; CDR2 reads SNEGSKA (reference sequence). V shed 6 bases and J 0 bases; nucleotides not matched to a gene: 20. This CDR3 has 20 amino acids.